Sequencing of this T cell receptor (beta chain) was carried out in a study of T cells in Graves' hyperthyroidism and ophthalmopathy. Study-level background: Peripheral blood draws took place at initial diagnosis, ahead of any treatment.

The CDR3 is made up of 17 amino acids. Per the germline V gene, CDR1 is SNHLY and CDR2 is FYNNEI. V was trimmed by 8 bases and J by 3 bases, leaving 24 bases between them. Study outcomes and limitations: Using 13 V-J features, a model discriminated ophthalmopathy from stable hyperthyroidism.

Researchers amplified the TCR beta CDR3 regions from RNA transcripts. The TCR CDR3 was amplified in a first-round RT-PCR using the HTBI primer set. TCRdb called the multiplex PCR reads again in MiXCR, with one record for every CDR3 protein. This table has roughly 700,000 distinct CDR3 sequences, roughly a third appearing once. Of note for this clonotype: Antigen specificity is unknown.

Diagnoses were made from clinical symptoms, serum measures (thyroxine and TRAb), thyroid ultrasound and orbital computed tomography. Using roughly 9.4 ml of fresh peripheral blood, PBMCs were prepared. Sequenced input: blood. This chain links TRBV2 with TRBJ2-3; a weak D match, TRBD1 (6 bases). The source is a woman aged 40 to 50 with Graves' hyperthyroidism. The CDR3 DNA sequence: TGTGCCAGCCGCCGCCTAAAATACAGGGTTGTGACAGATACGCAGTATTTT. Amino acids: CASRRLKYRVVTDTQYF.